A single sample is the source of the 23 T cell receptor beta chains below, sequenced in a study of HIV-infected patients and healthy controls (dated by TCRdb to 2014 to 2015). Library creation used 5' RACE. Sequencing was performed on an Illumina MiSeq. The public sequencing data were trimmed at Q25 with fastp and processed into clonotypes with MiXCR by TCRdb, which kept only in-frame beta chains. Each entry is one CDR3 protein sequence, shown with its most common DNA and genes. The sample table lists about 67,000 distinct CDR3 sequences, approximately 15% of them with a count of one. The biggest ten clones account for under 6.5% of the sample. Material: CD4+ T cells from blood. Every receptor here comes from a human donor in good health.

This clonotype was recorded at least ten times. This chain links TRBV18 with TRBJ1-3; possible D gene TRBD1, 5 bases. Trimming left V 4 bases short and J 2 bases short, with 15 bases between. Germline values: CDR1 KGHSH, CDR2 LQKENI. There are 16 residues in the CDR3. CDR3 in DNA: TGTGCCAGCTCACTGACTTCATTGGGGCCTGGAAACACCATATATTTT. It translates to CASSLTSLGPGNTIYF.

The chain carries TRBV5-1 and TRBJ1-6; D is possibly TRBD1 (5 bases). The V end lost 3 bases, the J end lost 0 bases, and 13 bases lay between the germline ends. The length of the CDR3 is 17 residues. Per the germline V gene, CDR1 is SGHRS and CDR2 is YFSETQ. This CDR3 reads CASSSGPTGSYNSPLHF. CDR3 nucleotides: TGCGCCAGCAGCTCGGGACCGACCGGCTCCTATAATTCACCCCTCCACTTT.

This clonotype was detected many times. The CDR3 spells CASSDLRTSRDEQFF. The CDR3 nucleotides read TGTGCCAGCAGTGACCTCAGGACTAGTCGCGATGAGCAGTTCTTC. The chain has TRBV6-6 and TRBJ2-1, with TRBD2 matching over 7 bases. Germline V lookup: CDR1 MNHNY, CDR2 SVGAGI (reference sequence). J gave up 8 bases and V 5 bases, and 12 bases lay outside the gene matches. The CDR3 covers 15 residues.

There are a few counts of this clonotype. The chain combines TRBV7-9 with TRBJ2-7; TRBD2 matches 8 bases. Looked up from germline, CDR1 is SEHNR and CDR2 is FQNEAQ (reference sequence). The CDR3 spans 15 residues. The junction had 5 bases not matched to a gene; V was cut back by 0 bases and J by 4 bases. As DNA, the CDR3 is TGTGCCAGCAGCTTAGCTGCGGGAGGTCTATACGAGCAGTACTTC. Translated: CASSLAAGGLYEQYF.

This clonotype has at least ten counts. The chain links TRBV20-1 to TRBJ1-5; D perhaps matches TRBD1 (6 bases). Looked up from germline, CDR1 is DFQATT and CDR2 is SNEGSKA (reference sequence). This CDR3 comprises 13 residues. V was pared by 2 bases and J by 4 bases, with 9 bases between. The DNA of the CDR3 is TGCAGTGCTAGACGACAGGCTAATCAGCCCCAGCATTTT. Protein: CSARRQANQPQHF.

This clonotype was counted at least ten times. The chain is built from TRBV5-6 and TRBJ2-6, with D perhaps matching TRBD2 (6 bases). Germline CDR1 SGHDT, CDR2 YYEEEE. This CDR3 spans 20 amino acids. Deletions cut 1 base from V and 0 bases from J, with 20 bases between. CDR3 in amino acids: CASSLFGTPHSYSGANVLTF. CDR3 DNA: TGTGCCAGCAGCTTGTTTGGGACTCCGCATAGCTACTCTGGGGCCAACGTCCTGACTTTC. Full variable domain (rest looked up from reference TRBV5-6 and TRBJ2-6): DAGVTQSPTHLIKTRGQQVTLRCSPKSGHDTVSWYQQALGQGPQFIFQYYEEEERQRGNFPDRFSGHQFPNYSSELNVNALLLGDSALYLCASSLFGTPHSYSGANVLTFGAGSRLTVL.

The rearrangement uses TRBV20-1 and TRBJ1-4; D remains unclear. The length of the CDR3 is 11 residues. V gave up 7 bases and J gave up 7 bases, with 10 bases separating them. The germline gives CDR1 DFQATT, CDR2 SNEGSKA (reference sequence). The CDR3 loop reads CSGADREKLFF. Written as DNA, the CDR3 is TGCAGTGGGGCGGATCGTGAAAAACTGTTTTTT.

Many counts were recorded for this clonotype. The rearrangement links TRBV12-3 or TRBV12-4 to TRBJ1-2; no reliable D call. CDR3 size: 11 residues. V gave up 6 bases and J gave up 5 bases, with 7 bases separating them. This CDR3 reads CASRQYYGYTF. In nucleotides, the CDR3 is TGTGCCAGCAGACAATATTATGGCTACACCTTC.

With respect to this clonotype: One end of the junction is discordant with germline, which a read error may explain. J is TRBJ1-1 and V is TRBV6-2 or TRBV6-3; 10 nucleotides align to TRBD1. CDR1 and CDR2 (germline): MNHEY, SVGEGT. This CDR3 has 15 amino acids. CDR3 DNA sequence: TGTGTCAGCAGCCGGGCGGGACAGGGGAATACTGAAGCTTTCTTT. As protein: CVSSRAGQGNTEAFF.

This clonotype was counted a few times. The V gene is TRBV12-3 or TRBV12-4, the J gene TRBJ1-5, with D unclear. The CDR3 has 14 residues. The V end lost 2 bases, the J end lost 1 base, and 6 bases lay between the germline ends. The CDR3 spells CASSLKGSNQPQHF. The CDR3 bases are TGTGCCAGCAGTTTAAAGGGAAGCAATCAGCCCCAGCATTTT.

CDR3 in amino acids: CAISDPPRTGNPADTQYF. CDR3 coding DNA: TGTGCCATCAGTGATCCCCCCAGGACAGGGAATCCCGCAGATACGCAGTATTTT. The chain couples TRBV10-3 to TRBJ2-3, with TRBD1 matching over 8 bases. The trim removed 3 bases at V and 4 bases at J, leaving 15 bases unmatched. The CDR3 covers 18 residues. Germline V gene lookup returns CDR1 ENHRY and CDR2 SYGVKD.

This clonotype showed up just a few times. CDR3 sequence reads: CSAPRTGDETQYF. CDR3 coding DNA: TGCAGTGCCCCCCGGACAGGCGATGAGACCCAGTACTTC. The rearrangement uses TRBV20-1 and TRBJ2-5; TRBD1 aligns across 7 bases. Losses at the gene ends were 6 bases for V and 5 bases for J; bases not matched to a gene: 9. The CDR3 consists of 13 residues. Germline CDR1 is DFQATT and CDR2 is SNEGSKA (reference sequence).

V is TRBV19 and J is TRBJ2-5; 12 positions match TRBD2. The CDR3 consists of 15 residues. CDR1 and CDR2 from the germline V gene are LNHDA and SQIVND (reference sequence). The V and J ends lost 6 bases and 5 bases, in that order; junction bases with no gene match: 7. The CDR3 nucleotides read TGTGCCAGTAGAACTAGCGGGAGGAGTGGGGAGACCCAGTACTTC. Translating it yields CASRTSGRSGETQYF.

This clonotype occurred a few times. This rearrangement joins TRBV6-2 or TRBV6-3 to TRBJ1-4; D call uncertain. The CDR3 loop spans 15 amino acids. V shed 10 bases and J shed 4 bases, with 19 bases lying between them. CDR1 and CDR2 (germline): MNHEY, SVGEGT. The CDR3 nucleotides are TGTGCCACCCGGTCGCGGGCAGCGATTAATGAAAAACTGTTTTTT. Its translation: CATRSRAAINEKLFF.

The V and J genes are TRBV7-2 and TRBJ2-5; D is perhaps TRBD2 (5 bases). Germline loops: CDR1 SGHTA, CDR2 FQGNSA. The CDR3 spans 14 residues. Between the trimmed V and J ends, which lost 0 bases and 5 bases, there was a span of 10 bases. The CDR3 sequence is CASSLAGRGETQYF. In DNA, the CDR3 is TGTGCCAGCAGCTTAGCGGGCCGCGGGGAGACCCAGTACTTC.

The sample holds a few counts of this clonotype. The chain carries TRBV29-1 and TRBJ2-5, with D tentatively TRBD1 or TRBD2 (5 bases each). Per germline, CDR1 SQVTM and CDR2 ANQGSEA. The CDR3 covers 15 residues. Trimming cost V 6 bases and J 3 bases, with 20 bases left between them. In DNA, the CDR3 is TGCAGCGTCGTCCGGCACGTGGGACGGGAAGAGACCCAGTACTTC. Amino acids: CSVVRHVGREETQYF.

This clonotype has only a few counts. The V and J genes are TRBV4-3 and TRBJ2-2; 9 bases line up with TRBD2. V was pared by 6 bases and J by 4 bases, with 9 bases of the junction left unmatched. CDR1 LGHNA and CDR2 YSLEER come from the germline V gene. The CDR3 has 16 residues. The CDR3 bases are TGCGCCAGCAGTCGACCTAGCGGGACCTCCACCGGGGAGCTGTTTTTT. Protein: CASSRPSGTSTGELFF.

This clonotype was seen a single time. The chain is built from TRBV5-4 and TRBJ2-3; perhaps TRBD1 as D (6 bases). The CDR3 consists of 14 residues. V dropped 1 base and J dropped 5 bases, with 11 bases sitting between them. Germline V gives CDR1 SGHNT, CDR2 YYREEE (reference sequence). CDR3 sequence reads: CASSLRTEQDTQYF. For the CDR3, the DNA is TGTGCCAGCAGCTTGAGGACAGAGCAAGATACGCAGTATTTT.

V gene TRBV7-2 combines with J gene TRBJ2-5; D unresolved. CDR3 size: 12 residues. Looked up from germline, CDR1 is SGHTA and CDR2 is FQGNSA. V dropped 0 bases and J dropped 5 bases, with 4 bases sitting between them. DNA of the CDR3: TGTGCCAGCAGCTTAGCTGGGGAGACCCAGTACTTC. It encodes CASSLAGETQYF. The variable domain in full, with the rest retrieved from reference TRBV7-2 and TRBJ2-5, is GAGVSQSPSNKVTEKGKDVELRCDPISGHTALYWYRQSLGQGLEFLIYFQGNSAPDKSGLPSDRFSAERTGGSVSTLTIQRTQQEDSAVYLCASSLAGETQYFGPGTRLLVL.

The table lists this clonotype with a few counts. CDR3 coding DNA: TGCGCCAGCAGCTTGTTAGCGGGACTTGTGAATGAGCAGTTCTTC. It encodes CASSLLAGLVNEQFF. The gene calls are TRBV5-1 and TRBJ2-1; 8 bases match TRBD2. The junction had 7 bases not matched to a gene; V was cut back by 1 base and J by 7 bases. Looked up from germline, CDR1 is SGHRS and CDR2 is YFSETQ. This CDR3 has 15 residues. The full variable domain, in which reference TRBV5-1 and TRBJ2-1 provide the parts outside the CDR3, is KAGVTQTPRYLIKTRGQQVTLSCSPISGHRSVSWYQQTPGQGLQFLFEYFSETQRNKGNFPGRFSGRQFSNSRSEMNVSTLELGDSALYLCASSLLAGLVNEQFFGPGTRLTVL.

The CDR3 nucleotides are TGCGCCAGCAGCCGGATCGAGGGTCGAGCTGAAGCTTTCTTT. It translates to CASSRIEGRAEAFF. This chain uses TRBV5-1 with TRBJ1-1; D is ambiguous. The CDR3 runs 14 residues. CDR1 and CDR2 (germline): SGHRS, YFSETQ. V lost 4 bases and J lost 6, with 16 bases in between.

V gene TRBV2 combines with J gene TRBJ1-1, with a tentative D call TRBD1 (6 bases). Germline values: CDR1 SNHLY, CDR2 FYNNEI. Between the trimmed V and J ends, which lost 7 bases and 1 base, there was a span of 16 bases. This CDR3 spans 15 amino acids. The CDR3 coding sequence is TGTGCCAGCAAAGGGGGGCGAGGACGGAACACTGAAGCTTTCTTT. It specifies CASKGGRGRNTEAFF.

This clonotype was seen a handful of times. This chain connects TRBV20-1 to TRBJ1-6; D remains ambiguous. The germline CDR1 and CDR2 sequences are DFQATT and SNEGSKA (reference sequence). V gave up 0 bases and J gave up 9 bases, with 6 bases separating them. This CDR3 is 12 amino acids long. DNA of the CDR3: TGCAGTGCTAGAGATACGGGTTCACCCCTCCACTTT. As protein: CSARDTGSPLHF.